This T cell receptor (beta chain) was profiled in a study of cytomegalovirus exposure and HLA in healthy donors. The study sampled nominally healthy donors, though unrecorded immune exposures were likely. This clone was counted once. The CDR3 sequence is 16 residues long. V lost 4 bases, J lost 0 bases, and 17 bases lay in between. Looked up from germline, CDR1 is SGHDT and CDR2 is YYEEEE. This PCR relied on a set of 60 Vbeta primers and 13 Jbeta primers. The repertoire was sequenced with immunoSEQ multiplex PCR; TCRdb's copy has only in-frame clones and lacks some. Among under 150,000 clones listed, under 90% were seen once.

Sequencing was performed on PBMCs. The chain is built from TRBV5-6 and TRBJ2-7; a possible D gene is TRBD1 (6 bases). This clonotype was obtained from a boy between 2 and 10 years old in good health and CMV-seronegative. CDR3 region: CASSRLGPGDSYEQYF. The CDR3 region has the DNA TGTGCCAGCAGCCGGCTCGGCCCAGGGGACTCCTACGAGCAGTACTTC.